A single sample is the source of the 29 T cell receptor beta chains below, sequenced in a study of T cells in localized non-small cell lung cancer. The method was immunoSEQ multiplex PCR; TCRdb's version includes in-frame clones alone and lacks a portion of them. The sample lists 55,000 to 75,000 clones; 86% were seen once. Sequencing used peripheral blood, obtained before any cancer treatment. These receptors all stem from a male donor aged 60 or over with stage III squamous cell lung carcinoma.

This clone was detected only once. V usage is TRBV5-1 and J usage is TRBJ2-1; the match to TRBD1 covers 7 bases. V dropped 0 bases and J dropped 0; count of bases not matched to a gene: 18. The CDR3 is 21 residues long. The germline CDR1 and CDR2 sequences are SGHRS and YFSETQ. In DNA, the CDR3 is TGCGCCAGCAGCTTGGGTCGAGGGGGCATGTCCTATAGGAGCTCCTACAATGAGCAGTTCTTC. Translated: CASSLGRGGMSYRSSYNEQFF.

The rearrangement uses TRBV7-9 and TRBJ1-3; D is uncertain. Between the trimmed V and J ends, which lost 1 base and 0 bases, there was a span of 7 bases. CDR1 and CDR2 from the germline V gene are SEHNR and FQNEAQ (reference sequence). The CDR3 spans 15 residues. CDR3 nucleotides: TGTGCCAGCAGCTTAGGGGCGTACTCTGGAAACACCATATATTTT. This sequence encodes CASSLGAYSGNTIYF.

The genes are TRBV5-1 and TRBJ1-5; D is unresolved. The germline gives CDR1 SGHRS, CDR2 YFSETQ. With 0 bases removed from V and 7 bases from J, the gap between germline ends came to 11 bases. The CDR3 spans 14 residues. CDR3 protein: CASSLEGGVQPQHF. CDR3 DNA: TGCGCCAGCAGCTTGGAGGGCGGCGTGCAGCCCCAGCATTTT.

This chain joins TRBV12-5 and TRBJ2-1; a weak D match, TRBD1 (6 bases). CDR1 and CDR2 (germline): LGHNT, FRNRAP. The CDR3 is 18 residues long. Trimming pared 7 bases from V and 0 bases from J, leaving 22 bases between. The CDR3 reads CASASGPRGGSSYNEQFF. The CDR3 DNA reads as TGTGCTAGTGCCTCCGGGCCCAGAGGGGGAAGCTCCTACAATGAGCAGTTCTTC.

The chain joins TRBV7-9 to TRBJ2-5, with 11 bases lining up with TRBD1. V lost 6 bases, J lost 4 bases, and 7 bases stayed unmatched. The CDR3 is 15 residues long. Per the germline V gene, CDR1 is SEHNR and CDR2 is FQNEAQ (reference sequence). Here the CDR3 reads CASSFGQGATETQYF. CDR3 sequence (DNA): TGTGCCAGCAGTTTTGGACAGGGGGCGACAGAGACCCAGTACTTC.

V and J are TRBV5-8 and TRBJ1-5; D gene ambiguous. Germline V lookup: CDR1 SGHTS, CDR2 YDEGEE. Trimming left V 0 bases short and J 8 bases short, with 12 bases between. This CDR3 is 14 amino acids long. In DNA, the CDR3 is TGTGCCAGCAGCTTGGACAGCTCATGGGAGCCCCAGCATTTT. Translation: CASSLDSSWEPQHF.

The V and J genes are TRBV18 and TRBJ1-1; TRBD1 might be the D (6 bases). Germline V CDR1 and CDR2: KGHSH, LQKENI. V was clipped by 2 bases and J by 7 bases, with 11 bases between them. This CDR3 is built from 13 residues. CDR3 residues: CASSPTPQGEAFF. CDR3 coding DNA: TGTGCCAGCTCACCAACCCCACAGGGTGAAGCTTTCTTT.

The genes are TRBV4-3 and TRBJ1-1, with D possibly matching TRBD1 (6 bases). The V gene lost 4 bases and the J gene lost 5 bases, with 14 bases spanning the gap. Germline V gene data show CDR1 as LGHNA and CDR2 as YSLEER. The CDR3 length is 14 residues. The CDR3 here is CASSPTGSRTEAFF. The DNA of the CDR3 is TGCGCCAGCAGCCCAACAGGGTCCCGAACTGAAGCTTTCTTT.

The chain has TRBV7-9 and TRBJ2-1; 7 bases align to TRBD2. CDR1 and CDR2 from the germline V gene are SEHNR and FQNEAQ (reference sequence). The junction had 4 bases not matched to a gene; V was cut back by 2 bases and J by 0 bases. The CDR3 extends over 16 amino acids. The CDR3 sequence: CASSLMRGFSYNEQFF. The CDR3 nucleotides are TGTGCCAGCAGCTTAATGCGGGGGTTCTCCTACAATGAGCAGTTCTTC. The full variable domain, completed using reference TRBV7-9 and TRBJ2-1, is DTGVSQNPRHKITKRGQNVTFRCDPISEHNRLYWYRQTLGQGPEFLTYFQNEAQLEKSRLLSDRFSAERPKGSFSTLEIQRTEQGDSAMYLCASSLMRGFSYNEQFFGPGTRLTVL.

The rearrangement joins TRBV2 to TRBJ2-2; D possibly corresponds to TRBD2 (5 bases). The ends were cut back, 7 bases at V and 8 bases at J, with 14 bases in the middle. The germline V gene has CDR1 SNHLY and CDR2 FYNNEI. The CDR3 consists of 13 residues. The CDR3 loop is CASTENSGGELFF. In nucleotides, the CDR3 is TGTGCCAGCACCGAGAACAGCGGTGGGGAGCTGTTTTTT. Drawing the rest from reference TRBV2 and TRBJ2-2, the complete variable domain is EPEVTQTPSHQVTQMGQEVILRCVPISNHLYFYWYRQILGQKVEFLVSFYNNEISEKSEIFDDQFSVERPDGSNFTLKIRSTKLEDSAMYFCASTENSGGELFFGEGSRLTVL.

The chain couples TRBV20-1 to TRBJ2-3, with D possibly matching TRBD2 (6 bases). CDR1 and CDR2 from the germline V gene are DFQATT and SNEGSKA (reference sequence). The germline V and J ends were trimmed by 3 bases and 5 bases, with 6 bases remaining between them. This CDR3 is 11 amino acids long. The CDR3 DNA is TGCAGTGCTAGGCGGGAAGATACGCAGTATTTT. This encodes CSARREDTQYF.

This clone turned up a few times. The genes are TRBV6-5 and TRBJ2-3; D is possibly TRBD1 (5 bases). V dropped 5 bases and J dropped 1 base, with 13 bases sitting between them. The CDR3 extends over 15 amino acids. Germline CDR1 reads MNHEY; CDR2 reads SVGAGI. The CDR3 loop reads CASSPLTVRTDTQYF. The DNA for the CDR3 is TGTGCCAGCAGTCCTCTGACAGTACGCACAGATACGCAGTATTTT.

The V call is TRBV18, the J call TRBJ2-3; possible D gene TRBD1, 6 bases. The CDR3 is made up of 15 amino acids. From germline, CDR1 is KGHSH and CDR2 LQKENI. V lost 0 bases, J lost 1 base, and 8 bases lay in between. The CDR3 loop is CASSPPRQGTDTQYF. The DNA for the CDR3 is TGTGCCAGCTCACCACCGAGACAGGGCACAGATACGCAGTATTTT.

The V gene is TRBV5-5, the J gene TRBJ1-1; TRBD1 aligns across 8 bases. Germline assignment: CDR1 SGHKS and CDR2 YYEKEE (reference sequence). The CDR3 has 14 residues. V shed 6 bases and J 4 bases; nucleotides not matched to a gene: 8. In DNA form, the CDR3 reads TGTGCCAGCACGATACAGGGGGGGATCACTGAAGCTTTCTTT. Translated: CASTIQGGITEAFF.

This clone is a singleton in its sample. The V gene is TRBV6-6, the J gene TRBJ2-1, with D perhaps assigned TRBD1 or TRBD2 (5 bases each). Between the trimmed V and J ends, which lost 6 bases and 9 bases, there was a span of 12 bases. The germline gives CDR1 MNHNY, CDR2 SVGAGI (reference sequence). This CDR3 has 12 residues. CDR3 sequence reads: CASSVGTGEQFF. The CDR3 bases are TGTGCCAGCAGCGTAGGGACGGGTGAGCAGTTCTTC.

V usage is TRBV6-6 and J usage is TRBJ2-2; 7 positions agree with TRBD1. Trimming took 4 bases from V and 6 from J; bases not matched to a gene: 2. CDR1 and CDR2 (germline): MNHNY, SVGAGI (reference sequence). The length of the CDR3 is 13 residues. The CDR3 DNA is TGTGCCAGCAGTTCGACAGGGCCCGGGGAGCTGTTTTTT. Protein sequence: CASSSTGPGELFF.

The chain joins TRBV7-2 to TRBJ2-7; 11 positions match TRBD2. The germline V gene encodes CDR1 SGHTA and CDR2 FQGNSA. The CDR3 loop spans 18 amino acids. The junction had 12 bases not matched to a gene; V was cut back by 5 bases and J by 0 bases. The CDR3 loop reads CASSPRGASGGSSYEQYF. CDR3 in DNA: TGTGCCAGCAGCCCAAGAGGGGCTAGCGGGGGGTCCTCCTACGAGCAGTACTTC. Variable domain in full (rest from reference TRBV7-2 and TRBJ2-7): GAGVSQSPSNKVTEKGKDVELRCDPISGHTALYWYRQSLGQGLEFLIYFQGNSAPDKSGLPSDRFSAERTGGSVSTLTIQRTQQEDSAVYLCASSPRGASGGSSYEQYFGPGTRLTVT.

This chain connects TRBV5-6 to TRBJ2-3; D is unclear. The germline gives CDR1 SGHDT, CDR2 YYEEEE. The CDR3 sequence is 14 residues long. Trimming shortened V by 2 bases and J by 4 bases, and 11 bases separated the two germline ends. CDR3 region: CASSFSPSADTQYF. In DNA form, the CDR3 reads TGTGCCAGCAGCTTTAGCCCCTCTGCAGATACGCAGTATTTT.

The genes are TRBV5-1 and TRBJ2-5; the match to TRBD1 covers 12 bases. The V gene's germline CDR1 is SGHRS and CDR2 YFSETQ. V dropped 0 bases and J dropped 5; count of bases not matched to a gene: 5. The CDR3 consists of 16 residues. Here the CDR3 DNA reads TGCGCCAGCAGCTTGGCGGGACAGGGGGCGGGGGAGACCCAGTACTTC. Translating it yields CASSLAGQGAGETQYF.

The chain uses TRBV19 and TRBJ2-3; no reliable D call. The V end was cut by 7 bases, the J end by 0 bases, with 11 bases between. Per germline, CDR1 LNHDA and CDR2 SQIVND (reference sequence). The CDR3 totals 14 residues. The CDR3 sequence is CASTPQTSTDTQYF. CDR3 DNA: TGTGCCAGTACCCCGCAAACTAGCACAGATACGCAGTATTTT.

V is TRBV7-2 and J is TRBJ1-2, with 9 bases identical to TRBD1. The germline CDR1 and CDR2 sequences are SGHTA and FQGNSA. The V and J ends lost 5 bases and 4 bases, in that order; junction bases with no gene match: 5. The CDR3 runs to 14 residues. CDR3 coding DNA: TGTGCCAGCAGCCAGAGGACAGGGGCCTATGGCTACACCTTC. Its protein product is CASSQRTGAYGYTF.

This clone was counted once. The chain has TRBV18 and TRBJ2-7, with a weak D call TRBD1 (6 bases). This CDR3 spans 15 amino acids. V dropped 2 bases and J dropped 0 bases, with 11 bases sitting between them. Germline CDR1 and CDR2: KGHSH and LQKENI. The CDR3 protein is CASSPDRKGSYEQYV. The CDR3 bases are TGTGCCAGCTCACCAGACAGGAAGGGCTCCTACGAGCAGTACGTC.

The chain carries TRBV7-7 and TRBJ2-5, with unresolved D. V lost 4 bases and J lost 2, with 11 bases in between. There are 14 residues in the CDR3. Looked up from germline, CDR1 is SSHAT and CDR2 is FNYEAQ (reference sequence). This CDR3 reads CASSSGSSQETQYF. The CDR3 nucleotides read TGTGCCAGCAGCTCGGGCAGTTCACAAGAGACCCAGTACTTC.

The V gene is TRBV2, the J gene TRBJ1-4; a possible D gene is TRBD1 (5 bases). Trimming stripped 5 bases from V and 10 bases from J, with 11 bases between. Germline CDR1 SNHLY, CDR2 FYNNEI. The CDR3 extends over 12 amino acids. CDR3 bases: TGTGCCAGCAGTCTTCAGGGTGGAAAACTGTTTTTT. Protein: CASSLQGGKLFF.

This clone was observed a handful of times. J is TRBJ2-5 and V is TRBV11-3; D not certain. V was trimmed by 1 base and J by 6 bases, leaving 9 bases between them. The CDR3 covers 13 residues. Germline CDR1 SGHNT, CDR2 YENEEA. This CDR3 is CASSLGVMQTQYF. As DNA, the CDR3 is TGTGCCAGCAGCTTAGGGGTGATGCAGACCCAGTACTTC.

V usage is TRBV19 and J usage is TRBJ1-2; 7 bases match TRBD1. Trimming took 9 bases from V and 4 from J; bases not matched to a gene: 5. The length of the CDR3 is 12 residues. CDR1 LNHDA and CDR2 SQIVND come from the germline V gene (reference sequence). DNA of the CDR3: TGTGCCAGCAGGACAGGAAGCTATGGCTACACCTTC. This sequence encodes CASRTGSYGYTF.

The chain combines TRBV18 with TRBJ2-5; possibly TRBD1 for D (6 bases). Gene TRBJ2-7 matches the end of the DNA better, so the J call may be wrong. This CDR3 spans 14 amino acids. CDR1 and CDR2 from the germline V gene are KGHSH and LQKENI. The CDR3 bases are TGTGCCAGCTCATTAGCAGGGGCCTCCTACGAGCAGTACTTC. It translates to CASSLAGASYEQYF.

The chain has TRBV6-1 and TRBJ1-6; D is possibly TRBD1 (5 bases). The germline V gene encodes CDR1 MNHNS and CDR2 SASEGT. This CDR3 comprises 14 residues. The V end was cut by 10 bases, the J end by 4 bases, with 14 bases between. The CDR3 DNA follows: TGTGCCATTCGGGACTTACTATATAATTCACCCCTCCACTTT. It translates to CAIRDLLYNSPLHF.

The chain has TRBV6-6 and TRBJ1-5; no firm D call. With 6 bases removed from V and 1 base from J, the gap between germline ends came to 10 bases. The CDR3 extends over 14 amino acids. In germline, CDR1 is MNHNY, CDR2 SVGAGI (reference sequence). The CDR3 sequence: CASRPDTSNQPQHF. CDR3 in DNA: TGTGCCAGCAGGCCCGACACCAGCAATCAGCCCCAGCATTTT.